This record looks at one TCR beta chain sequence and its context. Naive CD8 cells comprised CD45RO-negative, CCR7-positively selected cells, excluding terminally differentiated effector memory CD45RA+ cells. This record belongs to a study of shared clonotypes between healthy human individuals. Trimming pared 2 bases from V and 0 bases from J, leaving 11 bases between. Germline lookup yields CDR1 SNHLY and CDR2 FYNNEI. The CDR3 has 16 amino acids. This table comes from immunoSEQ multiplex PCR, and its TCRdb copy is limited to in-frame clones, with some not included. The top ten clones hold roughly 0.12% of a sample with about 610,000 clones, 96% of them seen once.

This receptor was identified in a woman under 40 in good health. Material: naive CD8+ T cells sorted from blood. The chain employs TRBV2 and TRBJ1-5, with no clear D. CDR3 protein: CASSELLSYSNQPQHF. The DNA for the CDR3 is TGTGCCAGCAGTGAACTCCTCTCGTATAGCAATCAGCCCCAGCATTTT. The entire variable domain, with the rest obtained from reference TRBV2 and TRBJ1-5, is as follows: EPEVTQTPSHQVTQMGQEVILRCVPISNHLYFYWYRQILGQKVEFLVSFYNNEISEKSEIFDDQFSVERPDGSNFTLKIRSTKLEDSAMYFCASSELLSYSNQPQHFGDGTRLSIL.